This T cell receptor beta chain was identified during a study of T-cell memory formation after mild COVID-19 (dated by TCRdb to about 2021). Regarding the research as a whole: TCR sequence clusters from the two donors were found to be largely donor specific. The cohort comprised two young, previously healthy adult volunteers, one female and one male. Longitudinal TCRalpha and TCRbeta repertoire sequencing tracked T-cell clones expanding and contracting after mild COVID-19 in two donors.

Comment on this clonotype: The antigen it recognizes is unknown. Per-base quality was not reported, and no clone a single base away is much larger than it.

Here is what the overall study found, with its caveats: Balanced CD4/CD8 phenotypes were observed for clones contracting from day 15 to 85, whereas a bias towards CD4+ was observed for a second wave of clones expanding from day 15 to 37. The detection of some responding clones in pre-infection memory suggests that pre-existing cross-reactive memory T cells joined the SARS-CoV-2 response. Contracting CD4+ clones were found mainly in CM and EM memory subsets, while CD8+ clones were enriched in EMRA. SARS-CoV-2 specificity of the second-wave clones peaking on day 37 was not confirmed. Only a couple of mild cases were covered by the study, and larger cohorts that include severe cases with pre-infection samples were considered necessary.

PBMCs were isolated by Ficoll-Paque density gradient centrifugation. From the cysteine through the phenylalanine, the CDR3 covers 19 amino acids. The retained sequence is limited to the CDR3, 57 bases, with the frame set at the first base. The germline V gene (reference sequence) yields LNHNV for CDR1 and YYDKDF for CDR2. The germline V end is reduced by 0 bases and the J end by 9 bases; junction bases left unmatched: 14. TCRdb shows the sequencer as Illumina NovaSeq 6000. TCRalpha and TCRbeta cDNA libraries were constructed by 5'RACE with constant-segment primers, with sample barcodes and unique molecular identifiers being introduced. Trizol reagent was used to extract RNA from every sample. The libraries were amplified in two PCR steps, and the second step added a second sample barcode and Illumina TruSeq adapters. Libraries were sequenced on an Illumina NovaSeq with 2 x 150 bp paired-end reads. Concerning the study's data processing: With migec v1.2.7, reads were demultiplexed and then collapsed into UMI-guided consensus sequences. Using mixcr v2.1.11, UMI consensuses were aligned to TRA and TRB V and J templates and then assembled into clonotypes. Clonotypes were classified as expanded or contracted when called significant by both edgeR and NoisET, with noise models trained on biological replicates. For edgeR calls, the thresholds were a false discovery rate-adjusted p below 0.01 and a log2 fold-change of 1. PCA with hierarchical clustering of max-normalized trajectories of the 1000 most abundant clonotypes was used as exploratory dynamics analysis. The CD4 or CD8 phenotype of responding clones was assigned using the separately sequenced CD4+ and CD8+ repertoires. TCRdb reprocessed the public reads (quality trimming at Q25 with fastp, clone calling with MiXCR) and kept in-frame beta chains. Each entry is one CDR3 protein sequence, shown with its most common DNA and genes. None of the V and J calls come from the authors' own analysis; TCRdb made them. This sample has about 38,000 distinct CDR3 sequences in its table, and roughly an eighth of those were observed once. The ten largest clones represent around 28% of the sample.

Source material: PBMCs or a T cell subset sorted from them (not recorded which). This clonotype originated in a man between 18 and 35 years old who had mild COVID-19 (a few samples of this study predate the infection). The sample titles of this study are shuffled in the database, so cell type and time point are left out; the donor was told from shared clones. Recombination connected TRBV15 to TRBJ2-1, with 13 bases in between that match TRBD2. The CDR3 sequence is CATSRDGTSGTGWWAEQFF. The nucleotide sequence reads as follows: TGTGCCACCAGCAGAGACGGGACTAGCGGGACCGGATGGTGGGCTGAGCAGTTCTTC.